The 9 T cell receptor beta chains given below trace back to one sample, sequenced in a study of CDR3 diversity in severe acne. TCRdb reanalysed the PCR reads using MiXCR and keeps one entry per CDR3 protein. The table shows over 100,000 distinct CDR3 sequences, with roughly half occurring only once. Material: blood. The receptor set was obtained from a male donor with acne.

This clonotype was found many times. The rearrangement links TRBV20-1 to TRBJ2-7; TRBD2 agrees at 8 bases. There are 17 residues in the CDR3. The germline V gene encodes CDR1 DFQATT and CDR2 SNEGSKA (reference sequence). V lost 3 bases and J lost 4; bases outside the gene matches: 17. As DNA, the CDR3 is TGCAGTGCTAGGGCGCTAGCGGGCCAGGGGCACTTTTACGAGCAGTACTTC. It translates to CSARALAGQGHFYEQYF.

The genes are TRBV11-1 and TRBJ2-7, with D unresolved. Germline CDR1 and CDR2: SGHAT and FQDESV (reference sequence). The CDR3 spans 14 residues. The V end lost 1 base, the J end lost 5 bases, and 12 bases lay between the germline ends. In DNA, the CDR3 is TGTGCCAGCAGCTTAGGTGGCAGGAACGACGAGCAGTACTTC. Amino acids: CASSLGGRNDEQYF.

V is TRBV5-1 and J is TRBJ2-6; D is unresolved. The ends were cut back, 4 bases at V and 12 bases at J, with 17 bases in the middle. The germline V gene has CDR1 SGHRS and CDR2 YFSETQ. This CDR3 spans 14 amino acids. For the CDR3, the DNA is TGCGCCAGCAGCCCGACCGGGCCCAAAAGCGTCCTGACTTTC. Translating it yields CASSPTGPKSVLTF.

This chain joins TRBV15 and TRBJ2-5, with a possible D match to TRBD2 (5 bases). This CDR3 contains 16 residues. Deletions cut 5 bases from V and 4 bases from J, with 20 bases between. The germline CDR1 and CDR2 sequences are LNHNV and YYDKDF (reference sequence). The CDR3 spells CATSYRPTLEGETQYF. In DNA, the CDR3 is TGTGCCACCAGCTACAGACCCACCCTCGAGGGAGAGACCCAGTACTTC.

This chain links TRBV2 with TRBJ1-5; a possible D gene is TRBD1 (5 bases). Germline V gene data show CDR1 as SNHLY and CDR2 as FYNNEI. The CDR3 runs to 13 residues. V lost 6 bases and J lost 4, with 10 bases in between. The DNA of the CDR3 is TGTGCCAGCAGAGGACGGGGGAATCAGCCCCAGCATTTT. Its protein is CASRGRGNQPQHF.

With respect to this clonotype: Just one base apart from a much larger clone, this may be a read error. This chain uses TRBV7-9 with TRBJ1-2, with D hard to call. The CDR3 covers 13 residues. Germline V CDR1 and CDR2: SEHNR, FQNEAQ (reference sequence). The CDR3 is CASSADQDDGHTF. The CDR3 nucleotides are TGTGCCAGCAGCGCCGACCAGGATGATGGCCACACCTTC. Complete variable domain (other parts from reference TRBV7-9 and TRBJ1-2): DTGVSQNPRHKITKRGQNVTFRCDPISEHNRLYWYRQTLGQGPEFLTYFQNEAQLEKSRLLSDRFSAERPKGSFSTLEIQRTEQGDSAMYLCASSADQDDGHTFGSGTRLTVV.

In nucleotides, the CDR3 is TGTGCCACCAGCAGCGTCTCCTATGGGAGTTCCTACGAGCAGTACTTC. Translated, it gives CATSSVSYGSSYEQYF. V is TRBV15 and J is TRBJ2-7, with D maybe TRBD2 (5 bases). This CDR3 contains 16 residues. Trimming took 3 bases from V and 1 from J, leaving 16 bases between them. CDR1 LNHNV and CDR2 YYDKDF come from the germline V gene (reference sequence). Using reference TRBV15 and TRBJ2-7 for the parts outside the CDR3, the full variable domain is DAMVIQNPRYQVTQFGKPVTLSCSQTLNHNVMYWYQQKSSQAPKLLFHYYDKDFNNEADTPDNFQSRRPNTSFCFLDIRSPGLGDTAMYLCATSSVSYGSSYEQYFGPGTRLTVT.

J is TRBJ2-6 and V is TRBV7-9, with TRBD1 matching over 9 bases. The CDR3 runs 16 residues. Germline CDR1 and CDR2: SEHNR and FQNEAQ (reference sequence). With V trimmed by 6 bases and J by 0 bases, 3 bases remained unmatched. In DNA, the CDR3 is TGTGCCAGCAGGGGACAGGGTTTCTCTGGGGCCAACGTCCTGACTTTC. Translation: CASRGQGFSGANVLTF.

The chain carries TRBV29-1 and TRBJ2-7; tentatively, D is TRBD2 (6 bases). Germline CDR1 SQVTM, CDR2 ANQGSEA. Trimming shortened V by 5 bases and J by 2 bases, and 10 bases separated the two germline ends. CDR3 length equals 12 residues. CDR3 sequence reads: CSVPRLAYEQYF. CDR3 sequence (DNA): TGCAGCGTTCCCCGACTAGCCTACGAGCAGTACTTC.